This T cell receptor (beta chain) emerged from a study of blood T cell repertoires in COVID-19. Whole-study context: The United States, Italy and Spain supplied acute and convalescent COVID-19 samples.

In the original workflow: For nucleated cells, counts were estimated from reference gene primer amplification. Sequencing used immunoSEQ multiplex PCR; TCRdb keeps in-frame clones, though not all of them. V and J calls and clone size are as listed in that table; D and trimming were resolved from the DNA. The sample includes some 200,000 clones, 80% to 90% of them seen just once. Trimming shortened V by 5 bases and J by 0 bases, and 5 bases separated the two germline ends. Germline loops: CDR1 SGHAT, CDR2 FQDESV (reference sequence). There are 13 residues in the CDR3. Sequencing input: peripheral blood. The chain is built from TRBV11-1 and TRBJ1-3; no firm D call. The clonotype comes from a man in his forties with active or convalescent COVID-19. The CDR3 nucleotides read TGTGCCAGCAGCCGGGACTCTGGAAACACCATATATTTT. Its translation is CASSRDSGNTIYF.